The 9 T cell receptor beta chains reported below all come from one sample, sequenced in a study of EBV T-cell therapy then PD-1 blockade in nasopharyngeal carcinoma. Their target antigens are unknown. Here immunoSEQ multiplex PCR was the method, and the copy in TCRdb shows in-frame clones only, minus some. The repertoire holds under 20,000 clones, with 84% as singletons. Treatment given: AdE1-LMPpoly-expanded autologous EBV-specific T-cell therapy followed by anti-PD-1 nivolumab. Source: CD8+ T cells from blood, taken at day 33 from a patient whose treatment included autologous EBV-specific T cells and nivolumab. The origin of the receptors is a man aged 35-49 years with nasopharyngeal carcinoma.

The V gene is TRBV19, the J gene TRBJ2-7; no clear D gene. Germline V CDR1 and CDR2: LNHDA, SQIVND (reference sequence). V was shortened by 3 bases and J by 7 bases, with 10 bases between the two germline ends. This CDR3 contains 12 residues. CDR3 nucleotide sequence: TGTGCCAGTAGTATCCCCTTGGGGGAGCAGTACTTC. Protein product: CASSIPLGEQYF.

The chain recombines TRBV19 with TRBJ2-7; D is uncertain. CDR1 is LNHDA, CDR2 SQIVND, per germline (reference sequence). This CDR3 is 11 amino acids long. Trimming took 5 bases from V and 2 from J, leaving 4 bases between them. The CDR3 protein is CASSWAYEQYF. The CDR3 bases are TGTGCCAGTAGTTGGGCCTACGAGCAGTACTTC.

This rearrangement joins TRBV13 to TRBJ2-4, with D unclear. The germline V and J ends were trimmed by 6 bases and 0 bases, with 6 bases remaining between them. Per the germline V gene, CDR1 is PRHDT and CDR2 is FYEKMQ (reference sequence). This CDR3 contains 13 residues. The chain's CDR3 is CASRGLAKNIQYF. CDR3 nucleotide sequence: TGTGCCAGCAGAGGATTAGCCAAAAACATTCAGTACTTC.

The chain employs TRBV15 and TRBJ2-3; 9 bases are a match to TRBD1. J gave up 3 bases and V 4 bases, and 2 bases lay outside the gene matches. Germline lookup yields CDR1 LNHNV and CDR2 YYDKDF (reference sequence). This CDR3 has 14 amino acids. CDR3 sequence reads: CATSNDRGTDTQYF. CDR3 sequence (DNA): TGTGCCACCAGCAACGACAGGGGGACAGATACGCAGTATTTT.

V and J are TRBV7-8 and TRBJ2-7; TRBD1 is a possible D gene (6 bases). The germline gives CDR1 SGHVS, CDR2 FQNEAQ. Trimming pared 2 bases from V and 0 bases from J, leaving 11 bases between. This CDR3 has 15 amino acids. The CDR3 loop reads CASSLYQGSSYEQYF. The CDR3 DNA is TGTGCCAGCAGCTTATATCAGGGGAGCTCCTACGAGCAGTACTTC.

The V call is TRBV9, the J call TRBJ1-1, with D unclear. The CDR3 consists of 12 residues. Germline V lookup: CDR1 SGDLS, CDR2 YYNGEE. The V and J ends lost 3 bases and 1 base respectively, with 4 bases between them. The chain's CDR3 is CASSDTNTEAFF. For the CDR3, the DNA is TGTGCCAGCAGCGATACGAACACTGAAGCTTTCTTT.

CDR3 loop: CAWKPGQGTYEQYF. CDR3 coding DNA: TGTGCCTGGAAACCGGGACAGGGGACCTACGAGCAGTACTTC. The chain uses TRBV30 and TRBJ2-7, with 10 positions matching TRBD1. V lost 4 bases to trimming and J lost 2 bases; unmatched junction nucleotides: 5. CDR3 length equals 14 residues. Germline CDR1 reads GTSNPN; CDR2 reads SVGIG (reference sequence). Complete variable domain (other parts from reference TRBV30 and TRBJ2-7): SQTIHQWPATLVQPVGSPLSLECTVEGTSNPNLYWYRQAAGRGLQLLFYSVGIGQISSEVPQNLSASRPQDRQFILSSKKLLLSDSGFYLCAWKPGQGTYEQYFGPGTRLTVT.

CDR3 in amino acids: CASSGQVNTEAFF. CDR3 DNA sequence: TGTGCCAGCAGCGGGCAGGTTAACACTGAAGCTTTCTTT. The rearrangement uses TRBV9 and TRBJ1-1, with D unresolved. This CDR3 has 13 amino acids. V was trimmed by 3 bases and J by 2 bases, leaving 8 bases between them. CDR1 and CDR2 from the germline V gene are SGDLS and YYNGEE.

The genes are TRBV9 and TRBJ2-7; perhaps TRBD2 as D (5 bases). Looked up from germline, CDR1 is SGDLS and CDR2 is YYNGEE. V shed 0 bases and J shed 5 bases, with 12 bases lying between them. This CDR3 has 14 residues. This CDR3 reads CASSVGSGFDEQYF. The CDR3 DNA reads TGTGCCAGCAGCGTAGGTTCGGGGTTCGACGAGCAGTACTTC.